This TCR beta chain was profiled in a study of blood T cells in healthy people across ages. This CDR3 has 15 amino acids. V shed 5 bases and J shed 6 bases, with 18 bases lying between them. The germline CDR1 and CDR2 sequences are SEHNR and FQNEAQ (reference sequence). This clonotype was seen a few times. Next came a second PCR, run for about 6 to 12 cycles, which used a sample-barcoded 5' primer along with a J-beta primer mix. All cDNA molecules were each tagged by a template-switch adaptor with 12 random nucleotides. One entry per CDR3 protein results from TCRdb running MiXCR on the 5' RACE reads. The sample contains about a million distinct CDR3 sequences, approximately 38% of which appear only once.

The chain combines TRBV7-9 with TRBJ2-3, with a weak D call TRBD1 (5 bases). Source material: blood. This TCR was sampled from a young man in good health. The CDR3 DNA follows: TGTGCCAGCAGCCCTGCCGAAGGGGCTGTCGATACGCAGTATTTT. Encoded protein: CASSPAEGAVDTQYF.